These 24 T cell receptor beta chains originate from one sample sequenced in a study of T-cell memory formation after mild COVID-19. TCRdb processed the 5' RACE reads anew with MiXCR; each CDR3 protein has one entry. The data hold more than 300,000 distinct CDR3 sequences, with roughly an eighth observed a single time. Material for sequencing was PBMCs or a T cell subset sorted from them (not recorded which). These receptors originate from a man aged 18 to 30 who had mild COVID-19 (a few samples of this study predate the infection). Cell type and time point are not known.

This clonotype was recorded many times. The chain employs TRBV7-7 and TRBJ2-1; D possibly corresponds to TRBD2 (5 bases). Germline lookup yields CDR1 SSHAT and CDR2 FNYEAQ (reference sequence). V dropped 5 bases and J dropped 9 bases, with 8 bases sitting between them. This CDR3 spans 11 amino acids. For the CDR3, the DNA is TGTGCCAGCAGCCGAGGAGGTGAGCAGTTCTTC. Translated, it gives CASSRGGEQFF.

J is TRBJ2-7 and V is TRBV11-1; D remains ambiguous. The CDR3 runs 13 residues. V was clipped by 2 bases and J by 5 bases, with 10 bases between them. Germline CDR1 is SGHAT and CDR2 is FQDESV (reference sequence). The CDR3 nucleotides read TGTGCCAGCAGCTTAAGTCCGATCAACGAGCAGTACGTC. The encoded protein is CASSLSPINEQYV.

V is TRBV6-1 and J is TRBJ1-1; D is possibly TRBD1 (5 bases). The V gene's germline CDR1 is MNHNS and CDR2 SASEGT. This CDR3 spans 13 amino acids. V lost 8 bases to trimming and J lost 1 base, with 11 bases between them. The CDR3 here is CASRGTPNTEAFF. For the CDR3, the DNA is TGTGCCAGCCGCGGGACGCCGAACACTGAAGCTTTCTTT.

The chain uses TRBV5-1 and TRBJ2-7, with 8 bases identical to TRBD1. With V trimmed by 5 bases and J by 2 bases, 3 bases remained unmatched. This CDR3 is 13 amino acids long. CDR1 is SGHRS and CDR2 is YFSETQ in the germline V gene. In nucleotides, the CDR3 is TGCGCCAGCAGTCCACAGGGGGCCTACGAGCAGTACTTC. Protein: CASSPQGAYEQYF.

The genes are TRBV6-2 or TRBV6-3 and TRBJ2-5; D gene ambiguous. Trimming removed 0 bases from V and 0 bases from J, with 14 bases in between. This CDR3 comprises 17 residues. Germline assignment: CDR1 MNHEY and CDR2 SVGEGT. Written as DNA, the CDR3 is TGTGCCAGCAGTTACTCAAGTGGATCCCTCTACCAAGAGACCCAGTACTTC. Its protein product is CASSYSSGSLYQETQYF.

The J gene is TRBJ2-5, the V gene TRBV5-4, with D perhaps TRBD2 (6 bases). V was clipped by 7 bases and J by 0 bases, with 10 bases between them. The V gene's germline CDR1 is SGHNT and CDR2 YYREEE (reference sequence). The CDR3 extends over 13 amino acids. The CDR3, as DNA: TGTGCCAGCCGTAGCGGAGACCAAGAGACCCAGTACTTC. It yields the protein CASRSGDQETQYF.

This clonotype has at least ten counts. The CDR3 loop reads CASSLTGDLAGELFF. In DNA form, the CDR3 reads TGTGCCAGCAGCTTAACGGGGGATCTAGCCGGGGAGCTGTTTTTT. The chain recombines TRBV7-9 with TRBJ2-2; D is possibly TRBD2 (6 bases). This CDR3 has 15 amino acids. Germline CDR1 SEHNR, CDR2 FQNEAQ (reference sequence). V lost 2 bases and J lost 6, with 13 bases in between.

This clonotype was counted only a few times. V is TRBV19 and J is TRBJ1-1; 8 bases line up with TRBD1. The CDR3 contains 16 residues. CDR1 LNHDA and CDR2 SQIVND come from the germline V gene (reference sequence). Losses at the gene ends were 2 bases for V and 5 bases for J; bases not matched to a gene: 10. Here the CDR3 DNA reads TGTGCCAGTAGTATACCAGGGGGCCCCTCGGGAACTGAAGCTTTCTTT. Translation gives CASSIPGGPSGTEAFF.

The V and J genes are TRBV12-3 or TRBV12-4 and TRBJ2-7, with 8 bases matching TRBD2. This CDR3 spans 15 amino acids. J lost 0 bases, V lost 6 bases, and 7 bases had no gene match. CDR3 sequence reads: CASSTGGGTSYEQYF. As DNA, the CDR3 is TGTGCCAGCAGCACAGGCGGGGGGACCTCCTACGAGCAGTACTTC.

This clonotype was seen once. The V gene is TRBV11-2, the J gene TRBJ1-4; tentatively, D is TRBD1 (5 bases). Between the trimmed V and J ends, which lost 5 bases and 8 bases, there was a span of 15 bases. This CDR3 is built from 14 residues. The germline CDR1 and CDR2 sequences are SGHAT and FQNNGV. CDR3 amino acids: CASSLDSFSEKLFF. For the CDR3, the DNA is TGTGCCAGCAGCCTCGACAGCTTCTCCGAAAAACTGTTTTTT.

This clonotype was detected only a few times. The rearrangement uses TRBV7-2 and TRBJ2-7; 7 nucleotides match TRBD2. Trimming removed 5 bases from V and 7 bases from J; junction bases left unmatched: 5. CDR1 and CDR2 (germline): SGHTA, FQGNSA. The CDR3 loop spans 12 amino acids. The CDR3 protein is CASSPTREEQYF. CDR3 nucleotides: TGTGCCAGCAGCCCGACGCGGGAGGAGCAGTACTTC.

This clonotype turned up a few times. V and J are TRBV20-1 and TRBJ1-1; D is uncertain. The V and J ends lost 0 bases and 4 bases respectively, with 12 bases between them. This CDR3 contains 14 residues. Germline V gene sequence: CDR1 DFQATT, CDR2 SNEGSKA (reference sequence). In nucleotides, the CDR3 is TGCAGTGCTAGAGATCGGGTTGGTACCACTGAAGCTTTCTTT. This encodes CSARDRVGTTEAFF.

This clonotype was observed a handful of times. The chain is built from TRBV5-6 and TRBJ1-1; D uncertain. The CDR3 runs to 15 residues. Trimming removed 6 bases at V and 4 bases at J, with 19 bases between. Germline CDR1 is SGHDT and CDR2 is YYEEEE. CDR3 loop: CASTLGIRFGTEAFF. The CDR3 DNA follows: TGTGCCAGCACCTTAGGGATCCGATTCGGCACTGAAGCTTTCTTT.

The chain links TRBV5-1 to TRBJ2-1; D may be TRBD2 (5 bases). The CDR3 extends over 15 amino acids. The V gene's germline CDR1 is SGHRS and CDR2 YFSETQ. Trimming took off 4 bases at V and 5 bases at J, with 16 bases between the two ends. In DNA form, the CDR3 reads TGCGCCAGCAGCAACTCGAGGCTGAGGGACAATGAGCAGTTCTTC. Translated, it gives CASSNSRLRDNEQFF.

This clonotype was observed a few times. The rearrangement uses TRBV5-6 and TRBJ1-1; 8 bases match TRBD1. Germline CDR1 is SGHDT and CDR2 is YYEEEE. The CDR3 is 16 amino acids. Losses at the gene ends were 0 bases for V and 0 bases for J; bases not matched to a gene: 4. The CDR3 region is CASSLGQGSLNTEAFF. The CDR3 DNA reads TGTGCCAGCAGCTTGGGACAGGGGTCACTGAACACTGAAGCTTTCTTT.

The chain has TRBV27 and TRBJ1-1; no clear D. Trimming stripped 7 bases from V and 3 bases from J, with 12 bases between. The CDR3 is 13 amino acids. Germline assignment: CDR1 MNHEY and CDR2 SMNVEV (reference sequence). In DNA, the CDR3 is TGTGCCAGCACACCGGTTGGGGACACTGAAGCTTTCTTT. Translating gives CASTPVGDTEAFF.

This clonotype was found a few times. This chain links TRBV6-5 with TRBJ2-6, with D unclear. The CDR3 runs to 15 residues. Trimming took off 2 bases at V and 0 bases at J, with 5 bases between the two ends. Germline CDR1 MNHEY, CDR2 SVGAGI. The CDR3 nucleotides are TGTGCCAGCAGTTACGATGACTCTGGGGCCAACGTCCTGACTTTC. It specifies CASSYDDSGANVLTF.

V gene TRBV6-4 combines with J gene TRBJ2-1; 12 nucleotides match TRBD2. CDR1 MRHNA and CDR2 SNTAGT come from the germline V gene. The CDR3 totals 14 residues. V shed 8 bases and J 8 bases; nucleotides not matched to a gene: 7. CDR3 residues: CASAPSGGAYEQFF. CDR3 bases: TGTGCCAGCGCCCCTAGCGGGGGGGCCTATGAGCAGTTCTTC.

This clonotype has more than one count but fewer than ten. V gene TRBV28 combines with J gene TRBJ1-2; no clear D. The germline V gene has CDR1 MDHEN and CDR2 SYDVKM. Trimming shortened V by 2 bases and J by 4 bases, and 11 bases separated the two germline ends. This CDR3 contains 14 residues. The chain's CDR3 is CASSLVADLYGYTF. The CDR3, as DNA: TGTGCCAGCAGTTTAGTTGCGGATCTCTATGGCTACACCTTC.

V usage is TRBV7-6 and J usage is TRBJ1-2; D is possibly TRBD1 (6 bases). The germline gives CDR1 SGHVS, CDR2 FNYEAQ. The CDR3 is 16 amino acids. Trimming pared 5 bases from V and 5 bases from J, leaving 21 bases between. The CDR3 nucleotides read TGTGCCAGCAGCCGTGAGCAGGACAGCCTAGGGTATGGCTACACCTTC. It translates to CASSREQDSLGYGYTF.

This clonotype has only a few counts. The rearrangement joins TRBV15 to TRBJ2-2; no clear D gene. The CDR3 spans 13 residues. The V gene's germline CDR1 is LNHNV and CDR2 YYDKDF (reference sequence). Trimming stripped 1 base from V and 6 bases from J, with 6 bases between. The CDR3 here is CATSRAYAGELFF. The CDR3 DNA follows: TGTGCCACCAGCAGAGCTTACGCCGGGGAGCTGTTTTTT. The entire variable domain, with the rest obtained from reference TRBV15 and TRBJ2-2, is as follows: DAMVIQNPRYQVTQFGKPVTLSCSQTLNHNVMYWYQQKSSQAPKLLFHYYDKDFNNEADTPDNFQSRRPNTSFCFLDIRSPGLGDTAMYLCATSRAYAGELFFGEGSRLTVL.

The V call is TRBV4-3, the J call TRBJ2-3; 9 bases are shared with TRBD2. Trimming at V came to 4 bases and at J to 4 bases, leaving 9 bases not matched to a gene. The CDR3 is 16 amino acids. CDR1 LGHNA and CDR2 YSLEER come from the germline V gene. The CDR3 DNA reads TGCGCCAGCAGCCCCGAGCGGGGGGCGGGCCCAGATACGCAGTATTTT. It codes for CASSPERGAGPDTQYF.

The table lists this clonotype with a few counts. This chain connects TRBV24-1 to TRBJ2-3; maybe TRBD2 (5 bases). The CDR3 covers 14 residues. Trimming took 1 base from V and 4 from J, leaving 8 bases between them. Germline CDR1 is KGHDR and CDR2 is SFDVKD. CDR3: CATSDFASPDTQYF. The CDR3 DNA follows: TGTGCCACCAGTGATTTCGCTAGCCCAGATACGCAGTATTTT.

At least ten counts were recorded for this clonotype. The V and J genes are TRBV5-1 and TRBJ2-5; a possible D gene is TRBD1 (5 bases). Germline loops: CDR1 SGHRS, CDR2 YFSETQ. V was clipped by 2 bases and J by 4 bases, with 12 bases between them. The CDR3 has 14 residues. The CDR3 DNA sequence: TGCGCCAGCAGCTTCGACAGCCCGGGAGAGACCCAGTACTTC. Protein product: CASSFDSPGETQYF.